Included here is one T cell receptor (beta chain) sequence, with context. The sample is drawn from a study of blood T cell repertoires in COVID-19. Study-level information: Symptom resolution, clearance, or two negative PCRs marked the recovered donors of Cohort 3.

Study processing details: Amplification with reference gene primers provided the estimates of nucleated cell counts. Sequencing used immunoSEQ multiplex PCR; TCRdb keeps in-frame clones, though not all of them. D and trimming were read from the DNA, whereas the V and J calls and clone size are those reported in that table. The table shows under 400,000 clones, with around 87% occurring only once. The sequencing input was PBMCs or T cells enriched from blood (not recorded which). This receptor was obtained from a man aged 35 to 55 in a cohort exposed to, infected with or recovered from COVID-19 (not recorded which).

The chain's CDR3 is CATSEPGSDTQYF. CDR3 coding DNA: TGTGCCACCAGTGAACCAGGGTCAGATACGCAGTATTTT. The V and J genes are TRBV24-1 and TRBJ2-3; D possibly corresponds to TRBD1 (5 bases). Germline CDR1 reads KGHDR; CDR2 reads SFDVKD. Trimming left V 4 bases short and J 4 bases short, with 8 bases between. The CDR3 extends over 13 amino acids.